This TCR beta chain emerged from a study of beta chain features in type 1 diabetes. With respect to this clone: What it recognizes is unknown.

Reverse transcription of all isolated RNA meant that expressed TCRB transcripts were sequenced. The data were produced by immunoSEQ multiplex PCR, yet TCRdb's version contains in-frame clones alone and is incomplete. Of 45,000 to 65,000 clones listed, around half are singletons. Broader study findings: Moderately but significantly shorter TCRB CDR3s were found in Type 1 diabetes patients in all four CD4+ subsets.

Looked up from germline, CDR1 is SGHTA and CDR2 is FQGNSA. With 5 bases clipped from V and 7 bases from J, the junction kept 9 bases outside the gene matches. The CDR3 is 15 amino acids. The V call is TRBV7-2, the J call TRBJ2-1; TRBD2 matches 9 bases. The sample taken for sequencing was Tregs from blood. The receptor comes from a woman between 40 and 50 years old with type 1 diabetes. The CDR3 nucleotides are TGTGCCAGCAGCCCCCGTAGCGGGAGTTGGAATGAGCAGTTCTTC. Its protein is CASSPRSGSWNEQFF.